The clone carrying this T cell receptor (beta chain) was found a few times. What it binds is not known. Via MiXCR, TCRdb re-called the RT-PCR reads, giving one row per CDR3 protein. The sample includes hundreds of thousands of distinct CDR3 sequences, approximately 17% of them seen just once. This CDR3 contains 14 residues. V was cut by 4 bases and J by 5 bases, with 13 bases left in between. Germline V gene lookup returns CDR1 SEHNR and CDR2 FQNEAQ (reference sequence). The data were taken from a study of response to subunit inactivated influenza vaccine. The study, taken as a whole, reports: Authors suggested few new T cells are recruited by each seasonal influenza vaccination.

The origin of this receptor is a man aged 50-60 years who received an inactivated influenza vaccine. The sample was PBMCs from blood, taken around 5 days after vaccination. The J gene is TRBJ2-3, the V gene TRBV7-9; D is perhaps TRBD1 (6 bases). CDR3: CASSSGHGEDTQYF. CDR3 bases: TGTGCCAGCAGCTCGGGACACGGTGAAGATACGCAGTATTTT.